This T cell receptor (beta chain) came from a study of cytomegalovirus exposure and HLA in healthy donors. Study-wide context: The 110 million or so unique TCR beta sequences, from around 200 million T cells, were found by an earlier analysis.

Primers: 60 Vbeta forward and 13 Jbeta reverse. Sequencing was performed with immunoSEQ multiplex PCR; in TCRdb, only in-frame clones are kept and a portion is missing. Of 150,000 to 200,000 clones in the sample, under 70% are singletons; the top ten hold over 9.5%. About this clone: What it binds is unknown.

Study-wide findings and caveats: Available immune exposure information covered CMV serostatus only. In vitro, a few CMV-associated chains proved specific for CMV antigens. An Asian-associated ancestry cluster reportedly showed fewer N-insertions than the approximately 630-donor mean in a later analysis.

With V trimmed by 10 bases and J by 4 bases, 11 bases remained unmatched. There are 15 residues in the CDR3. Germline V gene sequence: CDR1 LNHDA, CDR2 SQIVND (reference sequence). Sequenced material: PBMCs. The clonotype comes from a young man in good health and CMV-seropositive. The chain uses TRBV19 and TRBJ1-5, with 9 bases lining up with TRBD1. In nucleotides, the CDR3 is TGTGCCACCGCTCCGGGACAGGGCGGGAATCAGCCCCAGCATTTT. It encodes CATAPGQGGNQPQHF.